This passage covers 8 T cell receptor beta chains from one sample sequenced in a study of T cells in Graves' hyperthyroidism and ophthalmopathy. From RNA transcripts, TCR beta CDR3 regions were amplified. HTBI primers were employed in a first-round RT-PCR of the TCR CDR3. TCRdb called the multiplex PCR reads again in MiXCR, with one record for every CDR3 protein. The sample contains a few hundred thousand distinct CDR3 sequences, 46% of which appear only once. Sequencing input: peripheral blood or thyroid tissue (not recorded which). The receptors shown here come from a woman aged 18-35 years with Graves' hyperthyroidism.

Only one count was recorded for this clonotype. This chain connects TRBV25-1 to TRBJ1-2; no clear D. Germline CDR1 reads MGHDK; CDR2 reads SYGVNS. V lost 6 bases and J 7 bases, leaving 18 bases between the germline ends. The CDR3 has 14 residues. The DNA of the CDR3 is TGTGCCAGCAGCCTCCATCTTCGGGGAGGTGGCTACACCTTC. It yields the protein CASSLHLRGGGYTF.

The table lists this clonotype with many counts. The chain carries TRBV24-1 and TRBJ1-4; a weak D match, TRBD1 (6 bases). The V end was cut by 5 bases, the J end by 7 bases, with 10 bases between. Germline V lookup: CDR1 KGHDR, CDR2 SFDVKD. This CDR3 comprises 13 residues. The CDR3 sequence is CATSGTDGEKLFF. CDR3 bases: TGTGCCACCAGTGGGACAGATGGTGAAAAACTGTTTTTT.

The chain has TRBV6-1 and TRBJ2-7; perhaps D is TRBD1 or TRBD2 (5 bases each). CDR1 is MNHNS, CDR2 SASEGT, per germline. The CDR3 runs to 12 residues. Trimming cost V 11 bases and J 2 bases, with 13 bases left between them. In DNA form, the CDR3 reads TGTGCCGGCTCCAGGGACCCCTACGAGCAGTACTTC. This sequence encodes CAGSRDPYEQYF.

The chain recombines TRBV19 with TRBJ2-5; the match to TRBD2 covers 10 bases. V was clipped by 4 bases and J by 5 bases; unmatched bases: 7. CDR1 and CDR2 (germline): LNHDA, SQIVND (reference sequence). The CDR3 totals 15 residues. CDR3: CASSREREGGETQYF. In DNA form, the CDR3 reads TGTGCCAGTAGTAGAGAGCGGGAGGGCGGGGAGACCCAGTACTTC.

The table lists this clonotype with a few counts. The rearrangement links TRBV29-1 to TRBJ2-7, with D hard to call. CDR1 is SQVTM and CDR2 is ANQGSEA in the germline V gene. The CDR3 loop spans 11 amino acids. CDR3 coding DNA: TGCAGTGGCAGGAGCTCCTACGAGCAGTACTTC. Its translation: CSGRSSYEQYF.

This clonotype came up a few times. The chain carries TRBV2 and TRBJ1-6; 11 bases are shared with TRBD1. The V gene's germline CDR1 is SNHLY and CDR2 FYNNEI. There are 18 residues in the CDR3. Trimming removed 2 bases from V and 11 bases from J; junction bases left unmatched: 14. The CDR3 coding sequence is TGTGCCAGCAGTGAAAAAGTAGTTTGGGACAGGGGGAATCCACCCCTCCACTTT. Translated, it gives CASSEKVVWDRGNPPLHF.

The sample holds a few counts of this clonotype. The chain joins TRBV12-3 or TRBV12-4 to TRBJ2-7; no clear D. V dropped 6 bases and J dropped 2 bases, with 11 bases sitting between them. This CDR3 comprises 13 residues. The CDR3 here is CASSQDQAYEQYF. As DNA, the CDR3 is TGTGCCAGCAGCCAAGATCAGGCCTACGAGCAGTACTTC.

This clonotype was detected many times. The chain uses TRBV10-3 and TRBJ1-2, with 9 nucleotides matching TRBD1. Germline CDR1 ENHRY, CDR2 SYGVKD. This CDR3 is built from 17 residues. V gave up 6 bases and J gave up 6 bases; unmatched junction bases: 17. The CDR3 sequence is CAISTDRGGQGEDGYTF. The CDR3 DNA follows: TGTGCCATCAGCACGGACAGGGGAGGGCAAGGAGAGGATGGCTACACCTTC.